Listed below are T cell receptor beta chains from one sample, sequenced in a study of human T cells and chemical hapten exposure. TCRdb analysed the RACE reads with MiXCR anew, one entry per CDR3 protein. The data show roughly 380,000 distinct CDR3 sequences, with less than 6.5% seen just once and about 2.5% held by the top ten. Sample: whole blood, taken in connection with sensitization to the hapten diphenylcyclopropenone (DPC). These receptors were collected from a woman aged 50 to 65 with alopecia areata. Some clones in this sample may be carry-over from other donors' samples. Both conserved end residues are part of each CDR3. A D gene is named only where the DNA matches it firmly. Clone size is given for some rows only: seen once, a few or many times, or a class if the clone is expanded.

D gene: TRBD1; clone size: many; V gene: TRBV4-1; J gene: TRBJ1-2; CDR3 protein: CASSQDGDSGYTF; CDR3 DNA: TGCGCCAGCAGCCAAGATGGGGACAGTGGCTACACCTTC
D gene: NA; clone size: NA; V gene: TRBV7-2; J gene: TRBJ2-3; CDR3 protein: CASSLGWASPDTQYF; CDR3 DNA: TGTGCCAGCAGCTTAGGTTGGGCTAGCCCAGATACGCAGTATTTT
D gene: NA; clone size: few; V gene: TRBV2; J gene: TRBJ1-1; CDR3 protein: CASSADPRYTEAFF; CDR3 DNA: TGTGCCAGCAGTGCGGATCCCAGATACACTGAAGCTTTCTTT
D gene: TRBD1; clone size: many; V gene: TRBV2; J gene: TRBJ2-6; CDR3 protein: CASSSTGGAGANVLTF; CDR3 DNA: TGTGCCAGCAGTTCCACAGGGGGCGCTGGGGCCAACGTCCTGACTTTC
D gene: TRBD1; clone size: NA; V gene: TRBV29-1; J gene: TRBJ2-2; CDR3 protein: CSVTGQVNGAGELFF; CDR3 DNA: TGCAGCGTCACAGGACAGGTTAACGGGGCCGGGGAGCTGTTTTTT
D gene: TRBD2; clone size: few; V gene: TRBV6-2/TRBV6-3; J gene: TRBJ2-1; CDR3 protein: CASNFGTSGLGNTYNEQFF; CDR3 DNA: TGTGCCAGCAATTTCGGGACTAGCGGGTTGGGGAACACCTACAATGAGCAGTTCTTC
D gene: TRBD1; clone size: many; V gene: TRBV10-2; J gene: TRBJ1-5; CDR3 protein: CASSDQGVYQPQHF; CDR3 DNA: TGCGCCAGCAGTGATCAGGGGGTTTATCAGCCCCAGCATTTT
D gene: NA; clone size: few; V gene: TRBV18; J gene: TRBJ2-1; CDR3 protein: CASSPRHRADEQFF; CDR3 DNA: TGTGCCAGCTCACCACGGCACAGGGCTGATGAGCAGTTCTTC
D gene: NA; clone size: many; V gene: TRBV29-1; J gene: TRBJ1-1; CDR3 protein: CSVEGVHTEAFF; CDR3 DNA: TGCAGCGTTGAGGGGGTCCACACTGAAGCTTTCTTT
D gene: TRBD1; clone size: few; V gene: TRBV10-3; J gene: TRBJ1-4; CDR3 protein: CATHRGAANEKLFF; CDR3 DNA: TGTGCCACCCACAGGGGTGCGGCTAATGAAAAACTGTTTTTT
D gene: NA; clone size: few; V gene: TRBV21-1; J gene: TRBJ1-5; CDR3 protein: CASSPPGRDNQPQHF; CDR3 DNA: TGTGCCAGCAGCCCCCCCGGACGGGACAATCAGCCCCAGCATTTT
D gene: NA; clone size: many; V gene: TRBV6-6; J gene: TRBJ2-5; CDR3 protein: CASSYPSQETQYF; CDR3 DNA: TGTGCCAGCAGTTACCCGAGCCAAGAGACCCAGTACTTC
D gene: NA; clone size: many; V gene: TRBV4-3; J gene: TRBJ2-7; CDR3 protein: CASSQDARSYEQYF; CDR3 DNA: TGCGCCAGCAGCCAAGATGCCAGGTCCTACGAGCAGTACTTC
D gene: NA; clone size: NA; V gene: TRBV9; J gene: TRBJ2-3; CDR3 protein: CASSVEGDTDTQYF; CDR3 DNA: TGTGCCAGCAGCGTAGAAGGAGACACAGATACGCAGTATTTT
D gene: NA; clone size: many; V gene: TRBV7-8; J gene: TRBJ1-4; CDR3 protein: CASSLSQDPREKKLFF; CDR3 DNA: TGTGCCAGCAGCTTATCGCAGGACCCCCGGGAGAAAAAACTGTTTTTT
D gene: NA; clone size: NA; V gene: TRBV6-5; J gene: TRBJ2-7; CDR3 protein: CASSYGDGAPYEQYF; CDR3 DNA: TGTGCCAGCAGTTACGGGGACGGAGCTCCCTACGAGCAGTACTTC
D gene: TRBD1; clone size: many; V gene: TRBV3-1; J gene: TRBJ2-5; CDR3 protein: CASSQLDREETQYF; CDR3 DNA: TGTGCCAGCAGCCAACTCGACAGGGAAGAGACCCAGTACTTC
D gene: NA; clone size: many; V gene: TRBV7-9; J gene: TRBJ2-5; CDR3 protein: CASSVYQETQYF; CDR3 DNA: TGTGCCAGCAGCGTCTACCAAGAGACCCAGTACTTC
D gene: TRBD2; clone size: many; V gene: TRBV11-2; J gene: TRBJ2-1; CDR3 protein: CASSLEASGSFWGNEQFF; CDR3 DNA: TGTGCCAGCAGCTTAGAGGCTAGCGGGAGTTTTTGGGGCAATGAGCAGTTCTTC
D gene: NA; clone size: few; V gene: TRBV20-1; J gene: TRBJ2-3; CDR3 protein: CSARDYLYRGGDTQYF; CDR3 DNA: TGCAGTGCTAGAGATTATCTCTATCGGGGCGGGGATACGCAGTATTTT
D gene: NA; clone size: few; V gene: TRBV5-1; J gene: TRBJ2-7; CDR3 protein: CASSLDPGLRSYEQYF; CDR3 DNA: TGCGCCAGCAGCTTGGATCCGGGGCTAAGGTCCTACGAGCAGTACTTC
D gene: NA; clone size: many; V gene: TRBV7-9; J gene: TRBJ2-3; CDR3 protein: CASSPRTLSTDTQYF; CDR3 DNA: TGTGCCAGCAGCCCTAGGACCCTGAGCACAGATACGCAGTATTTT
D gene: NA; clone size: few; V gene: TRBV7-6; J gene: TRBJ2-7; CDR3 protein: CASSLGDGTGEQYF; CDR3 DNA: TGTGCCAGCAGCTTAGGTGATGGGACTGGAGAGCAGTACTTC
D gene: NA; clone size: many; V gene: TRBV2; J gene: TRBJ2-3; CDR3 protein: CASSEALVSGTDTQYF; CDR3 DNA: TGTGCCAGCAGTGAAGCCCTTGTCAGTGGGACAGATACGCAGTATTTT
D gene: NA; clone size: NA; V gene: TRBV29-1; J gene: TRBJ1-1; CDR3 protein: CSVDAREAFF; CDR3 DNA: TGCAGCGTTGACGCCCGCGAAGCTTTCTTT
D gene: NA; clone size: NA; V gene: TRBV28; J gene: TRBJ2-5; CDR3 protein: CASSPSGTRVGTQYF; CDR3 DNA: TGTGCCAGCAGTCCGTCCGGGACGCGCGTAGGGACCCAGTACTTC
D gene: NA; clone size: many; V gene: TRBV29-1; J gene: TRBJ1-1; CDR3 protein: CSVPWGNTEAFF; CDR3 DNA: TGCAGCGTGCCGTGGGGCAACACTGAAGCTTTCTTT
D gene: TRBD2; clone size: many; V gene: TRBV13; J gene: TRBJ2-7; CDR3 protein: CASSSAGAHEQYF; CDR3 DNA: TGTGCCAGCAGCTCAGCGGGGGCCCACGAGCAGTACTTC
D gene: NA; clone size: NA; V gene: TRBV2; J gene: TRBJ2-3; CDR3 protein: CASKAHTDTQYF; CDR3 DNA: TGTGCCAGCAAGGCGCACACAGATACGCAGTATTTT
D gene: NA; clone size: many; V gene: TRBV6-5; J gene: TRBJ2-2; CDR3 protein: CASRTRGYTGELFF; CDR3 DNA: TGTGCCAGCAGGACACGGGGGTACACCGGGGAGCTGTTTTTT
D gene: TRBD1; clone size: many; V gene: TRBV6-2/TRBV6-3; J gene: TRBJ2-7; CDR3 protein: CASSKATGTAEQYF; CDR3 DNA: TGTGCCAGCAGTAAGGCGACAGGGACGGCTGAGCAGTACTTC
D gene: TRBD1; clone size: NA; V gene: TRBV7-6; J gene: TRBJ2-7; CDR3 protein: CASSLLDRGYEEQYF; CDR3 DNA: TGTGCCAGCAGCTTGTTGGACAGGGGGTATGAGGAGCAGTACTTC
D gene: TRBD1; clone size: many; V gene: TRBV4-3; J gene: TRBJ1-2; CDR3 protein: CASSQDSGQGAKYGYTF; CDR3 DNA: TGCGCCAGCAGCCAAGATAGCGGGCAGGGGGCAAAATATGGCTACACCTTC
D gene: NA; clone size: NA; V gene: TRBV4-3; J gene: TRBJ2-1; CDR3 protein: CASSQDWLGSYNEQFF; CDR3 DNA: TGCGCCAGCAGCCAAGATTGGCTAGGATCCTACAATGAGCAGTTCTTC
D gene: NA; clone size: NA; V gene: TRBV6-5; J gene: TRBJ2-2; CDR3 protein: CASSWEPAARTGELFF; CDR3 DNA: TGTGCCAGCAGTTGGGAGCCCGCAGCGCGCACCGGGGAGCTGTTTTTT
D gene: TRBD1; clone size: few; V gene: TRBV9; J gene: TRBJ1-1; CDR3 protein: CASSKDRDEAFF; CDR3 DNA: TGTGCCAGCAGCAAGGACAGGGATGAAGCTTTCTTT